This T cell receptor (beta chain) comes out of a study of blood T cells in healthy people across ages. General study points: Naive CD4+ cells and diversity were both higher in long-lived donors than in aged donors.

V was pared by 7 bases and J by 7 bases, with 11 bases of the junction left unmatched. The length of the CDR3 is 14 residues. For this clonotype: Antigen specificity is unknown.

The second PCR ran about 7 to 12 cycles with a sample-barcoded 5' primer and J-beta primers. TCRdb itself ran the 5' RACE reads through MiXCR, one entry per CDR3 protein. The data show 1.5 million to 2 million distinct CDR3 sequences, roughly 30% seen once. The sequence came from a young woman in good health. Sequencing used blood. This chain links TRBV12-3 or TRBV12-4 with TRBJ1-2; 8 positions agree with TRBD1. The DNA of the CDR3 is TGTGCCAGCACCGCGGGTTGGACAGGGTCTGGCTACACCTTC. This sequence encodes CASTAGWTGSGYTF.